The 27 T cell receptor beta chains listed next were all sequenced from one sample in a study of graft-versus-host responses after intestinal transplantation. The repertoire was sequenced with immunoSEQ multiplex PCR; TCRdb's copy has only in-frame clones and lacks some. The repertoire holds some 96,000 clones, with roughly 90% as singletons. The specimen was PBMCs, collected 450 to 480 days after intestinal transplant. These receptors all come from a human patient who received an intestinal transplant, so some T cells may come from the graft donor.

The chain links TRBV6-6 to TRBJ1-1, with D possibly matching TRBD1 (6 bases). Germline CDR1 MNHNY, CDR2 SVGAGI (reference sequence). Between the trimmed V and J ends, which lost 5 bases and 1 base, there was a span of 11 bases. The CDR3 sequence is 14 residues long. CDR3 sequence: CASSDPTGNTEAFF. The CDR3 DNA reads as TGTGCCAGCAGTGACCCGACAGGGAACACTGAAGCTTTCTTT.

The gene calls are TRBV13 and TRBJ1-1; the match to TRBD1 covers 11 bases. From germline, CDR1 is PRHDT and CDR2 FYEKMQ (reference sequence). Germline trimming cut 7 bases from V and 1 base from J; bases unmatched to any gene: 8. The CDR3 sequence is 16 residues long. The CDR3 reads CASTQDRGRGNTEAFF. CDR3 coding DNA: TGTGCCAGCACCCAGGACAGGGGGCGCGGGAACACTGAAGCTTTCTTT.

This clone was seen just once. The chain couples TRBV12-5 to TRBJ1-1; D is possibly TRBD1 (5 bases). The germline CDR1 and CDR2 sequences are LGHNT and FRNRAP. Between the trimmed V and J ends, which lost 6 bases and 5 bases, there was a span of 19 bases. CDR3 length: 15 residues. The CDR3 DNA follows: TGTGCTAGTGGCCGGACCAGGGTTAATGGAACTGAAGCTTTCTTT. Protein product: CASGRTRVNGTEAFF.

The V and J genes are TRBV7-8 and TRBJ2-1; D is undetermined. The V gene's germline CDR1 is SGHVS and CDR2 FQNEAQ. The CDR3 runs 11 residues. Trimming left V 5 bases short and J 9 bases short, with 8 bases between. In nucleotides, the CDR3 is TGTGCCAGCAGCCTAGACGGTGAGCAGTTCTTC. Translation: CASSLDGEQFF.

This clone has more than one count but fewer than ten. The rearrangement uses TRBV10-3 and TRBJ1-1; no reliable D call. V was shortened by 10 bases and J by 2 bases, with 8 bases between the two germline ends. The CDR3 length is 11 residues. Per the germline V gene, CDR1 is ENHRY and CDR2 is SYGVKD. This CDR3 reads CATLANTEAFF. The DNA for the CDR3 is TGTGCCACGTTGGCCAACACTGAAGCTTTCTTT.

The chain carries TRBV20-1 and TRBJ1-2; D is perhaps TRBD1 (5 bases). Trimming took 5 bases from V and 3 from J, leaving 7 bases between them. The CDR3 is 11 residues long. Germline loops: CDR1 DFQATT, CDR2 SNEGSKA (reference sequence). The CDR3: CSARRDYGYTF. CDR3 sequence (DNA): TGCAGTGCTCGCAGGGACTATGGCTACACCTTC.

The chain combines TRBV29-1 with TRBJ2-1; 11 bases line up with TRBD2. The V gene end was trimmed by 4 bases and the J gene end by 7 bases; junction bases not matched to a gene: 9. There are 15 residues in the CDR3. Germline CDR1 SQVTM, CDR2 ANQGSEA. The chain's CDR3 is CSVGAVAGGYNEQFF. The CDR3 DNA follows: TGCAGCGTTGGGGCCGTAGCGGGGGGGTATAATGAGCAGTTCTTC.

V usage is TRBV11-3 and J usage is TRBJ1-1; D remains unclear. V was clipped by 5 bases and J by 1 base, with 11 bases between them. CDR1 is SGHNT, CDR2 YENEEA, per germline. This CDR3 contains 14 residues. The CDR3 bases are TGTGCCAGCAGCAGAGAGGACGAGAACACTGAAGCTTTCTTT. This translates into CASSREDENTEAFF.

CDR3 region: CASSVTLAGGTDTQYF. The CDR3 DNA is TGTGCCAGCAGCGTAACTCTAGCGGGGGGCACAGATACGCAGTATTTT. The chain uses TRBV9 and TRBJ2-3; 10 bases align to TRBD2. CDR3 length equals 16 residues. Trimming removed 1 base from V and 1 base from J; junction bases left unmatched: 3. Germline values: CDR1 SGDLS, CDR2 YYNGEE.

The V and J genes are TRBV10-3 and TRBJ2-5; TRBD1 might be the D (5 bases). The CDR3 spans 13 residues. V shed 6 bases and J shed 1 base, with 9 bases lying between them. CDR1 is ENHRY and CDR2 is SYGVKD in the germline V gene. CDR3: CAISGTGQETQYF. CDR3 sequence (DNA): TGTGCCATCAGCGGAACAGGCCAAGAGACCCAGTACTTC.

This chain connects TRBV9 to TRBJ1-5, with D unclear. Germline CDR1 and CDR2: SGDLS and YYNGEE. CDR3 length: 16 amino acids. V was cut by 4 bases and J by 1 base, with 15 bases left in between. The CDR3 spells CASSPVLPGSNQPQHF. CDR3 nucleotide sequence: TGTGCCAGCAGCCCCGTGCTCCCCGGGAGCAATCAGCCCCAGCATTTT. The whole variable domain, remainder taken from reference TRBV9 and TRBJ1-5, is DSGVTQTPKHLITATGQRVTLRCSPRSGDLSVYWYQQSLDQGLQFLIQYYNGEERAKGNILERFSAQQFPDLHSELNLSSLELGDSALYFCASSPVLPGSNQPQHFGDGTRLSIL.

The genes are TRBV6-1 and TRBJ1-5; D unclear. The V end was cut by 6 bases, the J end by 0 bases, with 12 bases between. The CDR3 loop spans 15 amino acids. Germline CDR1 MNHNS, CDR2 SASEGT. The DNA for the CDR3 is TGTGCCAGCAGCGCTTACGACTATAGCAATCAGCCCCAGCATTTT. Encoded protein: CASSAYDYSNQPQHF.

The chain carries TRBV4-1 and TRBJ1-1, with D possibly matching TRBD1 (5 bases). The CDR3 spans 16 residues. Germline-derived CDR1 and CDR2 are MGHRA and YSYEKL. The V end was cut by 0 bases, the J end by 1 base, with 12 bases between. This CDR3 reads CASSQDRGTGNTEAFF. The CDR3 DNA reads TGCGCCAGCAGCCAAGATCGGGGGACGGGGAACACTGAAGCTTTCTTT.

The gene calls are TRBV6-6 and TRBJ2-1; no firm D call. V was pared by 6 bases and J by 6 bases, with 9 bases between. This CDR3 is 12 amino acids long. Germline CDR1 MNHNY, CDR2 SVGAGI (reference sequence). CDR3 sequence (DNA): TGTGCCAGCAGAACCGACACCAATGAGCAGTTCTTC. Its protein product is CASRTDTNEQFF.

The chain links TRBV4-2 to TRBJ2-1; TRBD2 agrees at 9 bases. The CDR3 contains 15 residues. In germline, CDR1 is LGHNA, CDR2 YNFKEQ. V lost 1 base and J lost 9; bases outside the gene matches: 7. The CDR3 loop is CASSQGGGGPGEQFF. The DNA for the CDR3 is TGTGCCAGCAGCCAAGGCGGGGGGGGCCCGGGTGAGCAGTTCTTC.

J is TRBJ2-3 and V is TRBV10-3; tentatively, D is TRBD1 or TRBD2 (5 bases each). The CDR3 spans 15 residues. V lost 10 bases to trimming and J lost 4 bases, with 21 bases between them. Germline-derived CDR1 and CDR2 are ENHRY and SYGVKD. This CDR3 is CATWDLLRGPDTQYF. The CDR3 nucleotides read TGTGCCACCTGGGACCTTTTACGAGGGCCAGATACGCAGTATTTT.

The J gene is TRBJ2-7, the V gene TRBV11-3; the D is unclear. Trimming took 6 bases from V and 7 from J, leaving 7 bases between them. Germline V gene lookup returns CDR1 SGHNT and CDR2 YENEEA. This CDR3 comprises 10 residues. CDR3: CASRSREQYF. CDR3 DNA: TGTGCCAGCAGGTCCCGTGAGCAGTACTTC.

The J gene is TRBJ1-2, the V gene TRBV10-3, with D unresolved. V was trimmed by 0 bases and J by 1 base, leaving 9 bases between them. The CDR3 is made up of 15 amino acids. CDR1 and CDR2 (germline): ENHRY, SYGVKD. The CDR3: CAISESDTNNYGYTF. For the CDR3, the DNA is TGTGCCATCAGTGAGTCCGACACAAATAACTATGGCTACACCTTC.

In its sample, this clone was seen once. J is TRBJ1-1 and V is TRBV6-5, with D possibly TRBD1 on 5 matching bases. This CDR3 is built from 12 residues. In germline, CDR1 is MNHEY, CDR2 SVGAGI. The ends were cut back, 5 bases at V and 11 bases at J, with 15 bases in the middle. Written as DNA, the CDR3 is TGTGCCAGCAGTATACGAGGGGACCTGGCTTTCTTT. This sequence encodes CASSIRGDLAFF.

The rearrangement joins TRBV4-1 to TRBJ1-4; D is uncertain. The CDR3 runs 14 residues. Germline loops: CDR1 MGHRA, CDR2 YSYEKL. Between the trimmed V and J ends, which lost 0 bases and 8 bases, there was a span of 10 bases. Here the CDR3 reads CASSQDGFGEKLFF. For the CDR3, the DNA is TGCGCCAGCAGCCAAGATGGGTTTGGAGAAAAACTGTTTTTT.

The chain employs TRBV15 and TRBJ2-7; TRBD1 is a possible D gene (5 bases). Germline lookup yields CDR1 LNHNV and CDR2 YYDKDF (reference sequence). There are 14 residues in the CDR3. Trimming shortened V by 0 bases and J by 2 bases, and 8 bases separated the two germline ends. For the CDR3, the DNA is TGTGCCACCAGCAGAGACAAGGGGACCTACGAGCAGTACTTC. Encoded protein: CATSRDKGTYEQYF. The whole variable domain, remainder taken from reference TRBV15 and TRBJ2-7, is DAMVIQNPRYQVTQFGKPVTLSCSQTLNHNVMYWYQQKSSQAPKLLFHYYDKDFNNEADTPDNFQSRRPNTSFCFLDIRSPGLGDTAMYLCATSRDKGTYEQYFGPGTRLTVT.

This sequence joins TRBV6-6 and TRBJ1-5; 8 bases are shared with TRBD1. Per germline, CDR1 MNHNY and CDR2 SVGAGI (reference sequence). The CDR3 runs 14 residues. V lost 6 bases to trimming and J lost 3 bases; unmatched junction nucleotides: 4. The CDR3 reads CASSLDRANQPQHF. In DNA form, the CDR3 reads TGTGCCAGCAGCTTGGACAGGGCCAATCAGCCCCAGCATTTT.

The chain uses TRBV29-1 and TRBJ1-2; D possibly corresponds to TRBD1 (5 bases). The CDR3 has 13 residues. CDR1 and CDR2 from the germline V gene are SQVTM and ANQGSEA. Trimming shortened V by 3 bases and J by 4 bases, and 12 bases separated the two germline ends. CDR3 nucleotides: TGCAGCGTTGAGACCCAGGGTTTCTATGGCTACACCTTC. This sequence encodes CSVETQGFYGYTF.

J is TRBJ1-1 and V is TRBV5-6, with no clear D. Germline CDR1 is SGHDT and CDR2 is YYEEEE. The CDR3 runs 14 residues. V lost 3 bases, J lost 1 base, and 10 bases lay in between. CDR3 nucleotide sequence: TGTGCCAGCAGCTCCCCTGATAGGAACACTGAAGCTTTCTTT. It yields the protein CASSSPDRNTEAFF. Combining the CDR3 with reference TRBV5-6 and TRBJ1-1 gives the whole variable domain DAGVTQSPTHLIKTRGQQVTLRCSPKSGHDTVSWYQQALGQGPQFIFQYYEEEERQRGNFPDRFSGHQFPNYSSELNVNALLLGDSALYLCASSSPDRNTEAFFGQGTRLTVV.

V and J are TRBV5-6 and TRBJ2-5; TRBD1 matches 9 bases. This CDR3 region has 14 residues. Germline values: CDR1 SGHDT, CDR2 YYEEEE. V dropped 3 bases and J dropped 5; count of bases not matched to a gene: 5. The CDR3 spells CASSYGTGKETQYF. In DNA form, the CDR3 reads TGTGCCAGCAGCTATGGGACAGGGAAGGAGACCCAGTACTTC.

The gene calls are TRBV1 and TRBJ1-5; TRBD1, the table's D call, lacks a check against the DNA. TRBV1 is reported as a pseudogene. The CDR3 is 15 residues long. The CDR3 nucleotides are TGCACCAGCAGCCACGACAGGGCCCCCAATCAGCCCCAGCATTTT. Its translation: CTSSHDRAPNQPQHF.

The chain couples TRBV6-1 to TRBJ1-2; D is perhaps TRBD1 (5 bases). V gave up 9 bases and J gave up 0 bases, with 11 bases separating them. Per germline, CDR1 MNHNS and CDR2 SASEGT. The CDR3 has 13 residues. The DNA of the CDR3 is TGTGCCAGTCGTCAGGGCCCTAACTATGGCTACACCTTC. Protein product: CASRQGPNYGYTF.